This entry lists 13 T cell receptor beta chains sequenced from one sample in a study of Ad26.COV2.S vaccination and SARS-CoV-2 variants. Treatment specified: about 20 received Ad26.COV2.S at low or high dose, single or two shots; roughly five received placebo; per-sample allocation not given. Vaccine and placebo recipients were sampled on day 63 after the first injection. Method: immunoSEQ multiplex PCR; TCRdb's copy keeps in-frame clones and lacks some. The sample has roughly 500,000 clones, 75% to 90% seen once. Sequences were derived from peripheral blood, sampled in a trial of Ad26.COV2.S vaccine versus placebo. Receptors originate from a person between 18 and 60 years old who received the Ad26.COV2.S COVID-19 vaccine or a placebo.

This rearrangement joins TRBV27 to TRBJ2-1, with 9 bases that match TRBD2. The V and J ends lost 2 bases and 5 bases, in that order; junction bases with no gene match: 4. The CDR3 sequence is 15 residues long. Germline V gene sequence: CDR1 MNHEY, CDR2 SMNVEV (reference sequence). This CDR3 reads CASSLGLAQHNEQFF. The CDR3 nucleotides read TGTGCCAGCAGTTTAGGACTAGCGCAACACAATGAGCAGTTCTTC.

V gene TRBV19 combines with J gene TRBJ1-2; 9 nucleotides align to TRBD1. In germline, CDR1 is LNHDA, CDR2 SQIVND (reference sequence). This CDR3 spans 17 amino acids. Losses at the gene ends were 0 bases for V and 8 bases for J; bases not matched to a gene: 13. CDR3 coding DNA: TGTGCCAGTAGTATAGATCTATTATCGGGGACAGGGTACGGCTACACCTTC. Protein product: CASSIDLLSGTGYGYTF.

V gene TRBV7-8 combines with J gene TRBJ2-6; maybe TRBD2 (5 bases). The germline gives CDR1 SGHVS, CDR2 FQNEAQ. V was trimmed by 0 bases and J by 3 bases, leaving 9 bases between them. The CDR3 extends over 16 amino acids. DNA for the CDR3: TGTGCCAGCAGCTTAGCCCGACGGGATGGGGCCAACGTCCTGACTTTC. Its protein product is CASSLARRDGANVLTF.

The V gene is TRBV6-5, the J gene TRBJ1-1; the D is unclear. V lost 4 bases to trimming and J lost 1 base, with 16 bases between them. The CDR3 spans 16 residues. Germline CDR1 MNHEY, CDR2 SVGAGI. This chain's CDR3 is CASSSFPQEKNTEAFF. Written as DNA, the CDR3 is TGTGCCAGCAGTTCCTTCCCTCAGGAGAAGAACACTGAAGCTTTCTTT.

This clone was recorded once. CDR3 sequence: CASSFSVGPTDTQYF. In DNA form, the CDR3 reads TGTGCCAGCAGCTTTTCCGTGGGGCCGACAGATACGCAGTATTTT. V is TRBV7-2 and J is TRBJ2-3, with D perhaps matching TRBD1 (5 bases). This CDR3 is 15 amino acids long. Germline CDR1 reads SGHTA; CDR2 reads FQGNSA. V lost 3 bases to trimming and J lost 3 bases, with 13 bases between them.

The V and J genes are TRBV3-1 (or the pseudogene TRBV3-2) and TRBJ1-4, with 10 bases lining up with TRBD1. The CDR3 extends over 14 amino acids. V was clipped by 4 bases and J by 8 bases; unmatched bases: 4. Germline CDR1 reads LGHDT; CDR2 reads YNNKEL (reference sequence). CDR3 amino acids: CASSPRDRGEKLFF. The CDR3 nucleotides read TGTGCCAGCAGCCCTCGGGACAGGGGAGAAAAACTGTTTTTT.

The V and J genes are TRBV11-2 and TRBJ2-2, with D maybe TRBD2 (6 bases). The CDR3 loop spans 14 amino acids. The germline V gene has CDR1 SGHAT and CDR2 FQNNGV. Trimming removed 1 base at V and 4 bases at J, with 7 bases between. The CDR3 bases are TGTGCCAGCAGCTTAGGGGGAGGCACCGGGGAGCTGTTTTTT. Residues: CASSLGGGTGELFF.

V and J are TRBV6-1 and TRBJ1-2; D is ambiguous. The CDR3 extends over 12 amino acids. From germline, CDR1 is MNHNS and CDR2 SASEGT. Trimming removed 3 bases from V and 2 bases from J, with 4 bases in between. CDR3 in DNA: TGTGCCAGCAGTGAGAGGAACTATGGCTACACCTTC. Its protein product is CASSERNYGYTF.

The genes are TRBV6-5 and TRBJ1-1, with D perhaps TRBD1 (5 bases). CDR1 is MNHEY, CDR2 SVGAGI, per germline. Trimming removed 7 bases from V and 5 bases from J, with 17 bases in between. The CDR3 spans 14 residues. The CDR3 DNA is TGTGCCAGCAACGTGGGACGCAGGTATACTGAAGCTTTCTTT. It specifies CASNVGRRYTEAFF.

V and J are TRBV12-3 or TRBV12-4 and TRBJ2-1; D is uncertain. V was shortened by 2 bases and J by 6 bases, with 5 bases between the two germline ends. The length of the CDR3 is 12 residues. CDR3: CASSLNSNEQFF. CDR3 coding DNA: TGTGCCAGCAGTTTAAATAGCAATGAGCAGTTCTTC.

J is TRBJ2-1 and V is TRBV5-1, with 7 bases that match TRBD1. The J segment lost 15 bases and the V segment lost 0 bases, leaving 9 bases of the junction unmatched. This CDR3 region has 13 residues. Germline lookup yields CDR1 SGHRS and CDR2 YFSETQ. The CDR3 loop is CASSLEGTEKPFF. CDR3 sequence (DNA): TGCGCCAGCAGCTTGGAGGGGACAGAAAAGCCGTTCTTC.

The rearrangement uses TRBV3-1 (or the pseudogene TRBV3-2) and TRBJ2-7, with 9 bases matching TRBD1. V dropped 2 bases and J dropped 3; count of bases not matched to a gene: 5. The CDR3 is made up of 15 amino acids. In germline, CDR1 is LGHDT, CDR2 YNNKEL (reference sequence). CDR3: CASSQIPGQGYEQYF. CDR3 DNA sequence: TGTGCCAGCAGCCAAATACCGGGACAGGGCTACGAGCAGTACTTC.

This rearrangement joins TRBV2 to TRBJ1-5, with D unclear. The CDR3 totals 14 residues. V dropped 4 bases and J dropped 6 bases, with 13 bases sitting between them. Germline V CDR1 and CDR2: SNHLY, FYNNEI. This CDR3 is CASSVEGMGQPQHF. In DNA, the CDR3 is TGTGCCAGCAGTGTGGAGGGAATGGGTCAGCCCCAGCATTTT.